Listed below are T cell receptor beta chains from one sample, sequenced in a study of T cell repertoires in cytomegalovirus infection. TCRdb used MiXCR to reprocess the reads, holding one entry per CDR3 protein. Of 210,000 or so distinct CDR3 sequences listed, 6% to 8% are singletons. The sample was PBMCs. All receptors derive from a human donor in good health (CMV status not recorded). Some clones in this sample may be carry-over from other donors' samples. The CDR3 runs from the conserved cysteine through the conserved F or W. Each record gives: D gene, CDR3 length, V gene, clone size, J gene, CDR3 protein, CDR3 DNA. A D gene is named only where the DNA matches it firmly. Clone size is not always given. Where it is, it says once, few, many or a class for expanded clones.

TRBD1	15	TRBV5-6	NA	TRBJ2-5	CASSSEGQYGETQYF	TGTGCCAGCAGCTCTGAGGGACAGTACGGAGAGACCCAGTACTTC
TRBD1	16	TRBV20-1	many	TRBJ1-6	CSARDRTGGLISPLHF	TGCAGTGCTAGGGATAGGACAGGGGGGTTAATATCACCCCTCCACTTT
TRBD2	18	TRBV3-1	few	TRBJ2-5	CASSQDEGTSGGLETQYF	TGTGCCAGCAGCCAAGATGAGGGGACTAGCGGGGGGTTGGAGACCCAGTACTTC
TRBD1	12	TRBV29-1	NA	TRBJ1-4	CSAGGSSEKLFF	TGCAGTGCAGGGGGGAGCAGTGAAAAACTGTTTTTT
NA	12	TRBV30	many	TRBJ1-1	CAWSGGTAQAFF	TGTGCCTGGAGTGGGGGGACCGCACAAGCTTTCTTT
NA	14	TRBV28	many	TRBJ2-5	CVPDGTSDQETQYF	TGTGTCCCGGACGGGACAAGCGATCAAGAGACCCAGTACTTC
TRBD1	12	TRBV2	many	TRBJ2-1	CASVEQGNEQFF	TGTGCCAGCGTCGAACAGGGGAATGAGCAGTTCTTC
TRBD1	15	TRBV20-1	many	TRBJ2-7	CSARAPGQGAYEQYF	TGCAGTGCTAGAGCTCCGGGACAGGGGGCCTACGAGCAGTACTTC
TRBD2	13	TRBV29-1	many	TRBJ2-3	CSVVGLVTDTQYF	TGCAGCGTTGTGGGACTAGTCACAGATACGCAGTATTTT
NA	13	TRBV20-1	few	TRBJ2-7	CSRPGVQGYEQYF	TGCAGTAGGCCGGGCGTTCAGGGATACGAGCAGTACTTC
NA	12	TRBV7-9	many	TRBJ2-7	CAIKTNSYEQYF	TGTGCCATCAAGACGAACTCCTACGAGCAGTACTTC
NA	16	TRBV18	many	TRBJ2-7	CASSPKAKAVSYEQYF	TGTGCCAGCTCACCAAAGGCCAAGGCAGTCTCCTACGAGCAGTACTTC
TRBD1	13	TRBV29-1	NA	TRBJ2-2	CSAAGGGTGELFF	TGCAGCGCCGCAGGGGGCGGCACCGGGGAGCTGTTTTTT
NA	13	TRBV15	many	TRBJ2-3	CATSRAPLDTQYF	TGTGCCACCAGCAGAGCACCACTAGATACGCAGTATTTT
TRBD2	15	TRBV29-1	many	TRBJ2-1	CSGGSSGGSYNEQFF	TGCAGCGGGGGTTCTAGCGGGGGCTCCTACAATGAGCAGTTCTTC
TRBD1	14	TRBV28	many	TRBJ2-5	CASNPNRGRETQYF	TGTGCCAGCAACCCTAACAGGGGGCGAGAGACCCAGTACTTC
TRBD1	14	TRBV29-1	NA	TRBJ1-1	CSVVGGIMNTEAFF	TGCAGCGTTGTAGGGGGCATCATGAACACTGAAGCTTTCTTT
TRBD1	15	TRBV6-1	NA	TRBJ2-7	CASSSRDRGFYEQYF	TGTGCCAGCAGTTCACGGGACAGGGGATTCTACGAGCAGTACTTC
NA	13	TRBV20-1	few	TRBJ1-5	CSALLDSNQPQHF	TGCAGTGCTCTCCTGGACAGCAATCAGCCCCAGCATTTT
NA	15	TRBV10-3	few	TRBJ1-4	CAISEDSATNEKLFF	TGTGCCATCAGTGAGGACAGTGCAACTAATGAAAAACTGTTTTTT
TRBD1	13	TRBV10-3	many	TRBJ2-1	CAISSGTANEQFF	TGTGCCATCAGCTCCGGGACAGCAAATGAGCAGTTCTTC
TRBD2	16	TRBV7-9	many	TRBJ2-5	CASSSISGTRQETQYF	TGTGCCAGCAGCTCCATCTCCGGGACTAGGCAAGAGACCCAGTACTTC
NA	15	TRBV20-1	many	TRBJ2-7	CSVRRAKGASYEQYF	TGCAGTGTTAGGAGGGCTAAAGGGGCCTCCTACGAGCAGTACTTC
NA	13	TRBV20-1	many	TRBJ1-2	CSADRTGSYGYTF	TGCAGTGCTGACCGAACAGGGAGCTATGGCTACACCTTC
NA	15	TRBV7-2	many	TRBJ1-6	CASSAGGGYNSPLHF	TGTGCCAGCAGCGCGGGCGGGGGCTATAATTCACCCCTCCACTTT